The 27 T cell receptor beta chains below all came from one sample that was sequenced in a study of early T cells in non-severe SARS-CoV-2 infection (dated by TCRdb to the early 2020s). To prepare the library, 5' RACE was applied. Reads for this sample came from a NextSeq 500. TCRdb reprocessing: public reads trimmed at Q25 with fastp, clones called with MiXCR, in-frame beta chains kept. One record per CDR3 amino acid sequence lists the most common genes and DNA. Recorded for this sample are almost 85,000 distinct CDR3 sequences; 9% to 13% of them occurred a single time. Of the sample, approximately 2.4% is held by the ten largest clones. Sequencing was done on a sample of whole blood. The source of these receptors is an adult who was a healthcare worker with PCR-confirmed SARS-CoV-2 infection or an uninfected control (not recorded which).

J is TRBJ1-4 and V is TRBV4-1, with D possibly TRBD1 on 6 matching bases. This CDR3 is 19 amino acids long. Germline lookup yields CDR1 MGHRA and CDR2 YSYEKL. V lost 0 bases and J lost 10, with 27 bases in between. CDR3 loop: CASSQEDLLGVDRGGKLFF. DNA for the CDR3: TGCGCCAGCAGCCAAGAAGACCTGCTTGGTGTCGACCGAGGGGGAAAACTGTTTTTT.

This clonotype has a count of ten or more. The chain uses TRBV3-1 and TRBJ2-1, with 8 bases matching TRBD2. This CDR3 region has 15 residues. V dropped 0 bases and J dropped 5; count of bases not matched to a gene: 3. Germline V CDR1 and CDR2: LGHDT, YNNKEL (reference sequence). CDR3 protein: CASSQDPGGDNEQFF. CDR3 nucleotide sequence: TGTGCCAGCAGCCAAGATCCCGGGGGGGACAATGAGCAGTTCTTC.

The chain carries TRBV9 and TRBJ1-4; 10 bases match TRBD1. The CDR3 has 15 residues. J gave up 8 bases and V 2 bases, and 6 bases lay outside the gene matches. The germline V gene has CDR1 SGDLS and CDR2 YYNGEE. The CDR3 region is CASSVRGQGGEKLFF. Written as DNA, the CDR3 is TGTGCCAGCAGCGTGCGTGGACAGGGGGGAGAAAAACTGTTTTTT.

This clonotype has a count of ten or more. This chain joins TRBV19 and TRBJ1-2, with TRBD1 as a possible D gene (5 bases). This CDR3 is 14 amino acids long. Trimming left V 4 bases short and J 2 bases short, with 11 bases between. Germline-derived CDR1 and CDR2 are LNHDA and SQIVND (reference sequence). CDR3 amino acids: CASSTGTGNYGYTF. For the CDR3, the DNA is TGTGCCAGTAGTACCGGGACGGGCAACTATGGCTACACCTTC.

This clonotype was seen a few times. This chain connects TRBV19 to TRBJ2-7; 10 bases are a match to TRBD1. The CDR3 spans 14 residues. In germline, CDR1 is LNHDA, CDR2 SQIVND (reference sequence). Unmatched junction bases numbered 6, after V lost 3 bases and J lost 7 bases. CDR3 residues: CASSMGDRGKEQYF. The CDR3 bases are TGTGCCAGTAGTATGGGGGACAGGGGAAAGGAGCAGTACTTC.

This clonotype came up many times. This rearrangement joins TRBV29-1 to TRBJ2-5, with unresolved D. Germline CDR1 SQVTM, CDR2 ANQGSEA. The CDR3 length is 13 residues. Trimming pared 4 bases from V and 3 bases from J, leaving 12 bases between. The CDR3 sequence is CSVAGGTEETQYF. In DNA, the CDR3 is TGCAGCGTTGCGGGCGGAACCGAAGAGACCCAGTACTTC.

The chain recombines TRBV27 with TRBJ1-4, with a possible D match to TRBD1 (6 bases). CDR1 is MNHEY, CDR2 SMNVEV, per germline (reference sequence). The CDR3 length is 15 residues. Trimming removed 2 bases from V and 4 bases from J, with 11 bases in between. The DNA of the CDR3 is TGTGCCAGCAGTTTAATGGGGGGCGGTAATGAAAAACTGTTTTTT. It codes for CASSLMGGGNEKLFF.

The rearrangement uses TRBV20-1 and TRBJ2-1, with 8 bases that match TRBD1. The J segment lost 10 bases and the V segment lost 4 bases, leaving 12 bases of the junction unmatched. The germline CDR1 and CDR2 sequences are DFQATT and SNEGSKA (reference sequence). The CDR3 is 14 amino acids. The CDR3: CSATDLNRGMEQFF. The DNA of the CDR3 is TGCAGTGCTACCGATTTAAACAGGGGGATGGAGCAGTTCTTC.

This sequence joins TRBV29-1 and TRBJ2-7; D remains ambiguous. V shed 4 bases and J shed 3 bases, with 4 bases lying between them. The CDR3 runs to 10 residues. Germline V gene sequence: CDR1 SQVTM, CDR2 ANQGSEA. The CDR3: CSVGDYEQYF. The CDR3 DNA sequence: TGCAGCGTTGGGGACTACGAGCAGTACTTC.

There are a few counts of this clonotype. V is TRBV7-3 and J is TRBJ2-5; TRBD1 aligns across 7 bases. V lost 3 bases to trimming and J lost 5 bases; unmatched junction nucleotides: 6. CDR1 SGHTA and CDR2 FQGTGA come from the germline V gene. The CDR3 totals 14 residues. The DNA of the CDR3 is TGTGCCAGCAGCTTGAGCCCCAGGGGGGAGACCCAGTACTTC. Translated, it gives CASSLSPRGETQYF.

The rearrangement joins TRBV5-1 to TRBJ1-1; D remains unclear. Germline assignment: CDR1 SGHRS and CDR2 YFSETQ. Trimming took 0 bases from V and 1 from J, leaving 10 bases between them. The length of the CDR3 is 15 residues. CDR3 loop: CASSLASGRNTEAFF. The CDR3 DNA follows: TGCGCCAGCAGCTTGGCGAGCGGCAGGAACACTGAAGCTTTCTTT.

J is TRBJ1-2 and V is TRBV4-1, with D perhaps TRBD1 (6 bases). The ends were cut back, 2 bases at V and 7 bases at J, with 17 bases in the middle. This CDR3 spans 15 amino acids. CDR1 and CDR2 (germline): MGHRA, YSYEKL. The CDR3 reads CASSQQQGTKAGYTF. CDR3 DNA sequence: TGCGCCAGCAGCCAACAACAGGGAACGAAGGCTGGCTACACCTTC.

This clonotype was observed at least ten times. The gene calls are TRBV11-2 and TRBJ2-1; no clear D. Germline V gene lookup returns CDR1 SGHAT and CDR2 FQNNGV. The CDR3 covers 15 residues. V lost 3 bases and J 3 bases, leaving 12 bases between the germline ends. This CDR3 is CASSFKVPDYNEQFF. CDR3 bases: TGTGCCAGCAGCTTTAAGGTGCCGGACTACAATGAGCAGTTCTTC.

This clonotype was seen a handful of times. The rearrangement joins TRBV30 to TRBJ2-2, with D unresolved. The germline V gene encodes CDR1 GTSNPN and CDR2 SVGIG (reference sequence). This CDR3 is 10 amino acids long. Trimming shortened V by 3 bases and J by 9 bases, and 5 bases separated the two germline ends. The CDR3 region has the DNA TGTGCCTGGAGCGACCGGGAGCTGTTTTTT. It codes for CAWSDRELFF.

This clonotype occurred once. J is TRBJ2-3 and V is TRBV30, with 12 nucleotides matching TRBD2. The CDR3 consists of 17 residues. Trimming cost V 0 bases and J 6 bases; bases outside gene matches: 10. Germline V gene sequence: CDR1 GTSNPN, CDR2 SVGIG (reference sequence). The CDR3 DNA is TGTGCCTGGAGTGTAGCTCTAGCGGGAGGGCCTGCGGATACGCAGTATTTT. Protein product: CAWSVALAGGPADTQYF.

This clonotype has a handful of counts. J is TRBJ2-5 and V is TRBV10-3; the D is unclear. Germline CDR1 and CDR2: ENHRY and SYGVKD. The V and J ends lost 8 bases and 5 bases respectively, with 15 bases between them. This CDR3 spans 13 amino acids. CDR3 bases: TGTGCCATCTGTTCAAGCCAAGTTGAGACCCAGTACTTC. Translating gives CAICSSQVETQYF.

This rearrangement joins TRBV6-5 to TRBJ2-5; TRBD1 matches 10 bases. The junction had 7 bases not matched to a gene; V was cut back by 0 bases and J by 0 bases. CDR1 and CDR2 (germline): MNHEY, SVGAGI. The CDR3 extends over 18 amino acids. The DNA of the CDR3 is TGTGCCAGCAGTTACTCTAGTCGGACAGGGGGGTACCAAGAGACCCAGTACTTC. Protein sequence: CASSYSSRTGGYQETQYF.

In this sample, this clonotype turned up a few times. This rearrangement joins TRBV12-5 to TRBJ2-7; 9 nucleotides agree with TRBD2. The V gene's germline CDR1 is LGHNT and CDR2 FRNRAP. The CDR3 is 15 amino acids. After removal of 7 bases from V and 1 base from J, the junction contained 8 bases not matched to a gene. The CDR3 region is CASALERGASYEQYF. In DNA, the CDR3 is TGTGCTAGTGCGCTTGAGCGGGGGGCTTCCTACGAGCAGTACTTC.

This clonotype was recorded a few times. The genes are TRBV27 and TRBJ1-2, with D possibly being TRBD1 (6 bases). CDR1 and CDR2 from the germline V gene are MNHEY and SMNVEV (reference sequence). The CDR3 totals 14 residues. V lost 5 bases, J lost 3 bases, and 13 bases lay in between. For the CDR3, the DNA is TGTGCCAGCAGTCAACTGGACAGAGACTATGGCTACACCTTC. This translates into CASSQLDRDYGYTF.

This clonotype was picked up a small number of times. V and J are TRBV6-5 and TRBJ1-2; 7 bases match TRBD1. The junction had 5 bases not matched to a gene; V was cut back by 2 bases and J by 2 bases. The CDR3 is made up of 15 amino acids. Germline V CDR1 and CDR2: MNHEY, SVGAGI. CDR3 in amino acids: CASSYLSTGNYGYTF. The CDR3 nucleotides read TGTGCCAGCAGTTACCTATCGACAGGGAACTATGGCTACACCTTC.

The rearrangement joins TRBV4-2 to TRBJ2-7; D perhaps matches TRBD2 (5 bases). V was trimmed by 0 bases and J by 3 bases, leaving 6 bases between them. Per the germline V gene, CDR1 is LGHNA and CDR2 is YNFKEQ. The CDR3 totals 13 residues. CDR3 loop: CASSQDRGYEQYF. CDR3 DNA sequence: TGTGCCAGCAGCCAAGATCGGGGCTACGAGCAGTACTTC.

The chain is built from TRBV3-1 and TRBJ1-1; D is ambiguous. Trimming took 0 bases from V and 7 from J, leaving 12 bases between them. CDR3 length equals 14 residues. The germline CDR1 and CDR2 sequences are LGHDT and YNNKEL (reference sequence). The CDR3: CASSQEVWADEAFF. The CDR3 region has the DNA TGTGCCAGCAGCCAAGAGGTTTGGGCAGATGAAGCTTTCTTT.

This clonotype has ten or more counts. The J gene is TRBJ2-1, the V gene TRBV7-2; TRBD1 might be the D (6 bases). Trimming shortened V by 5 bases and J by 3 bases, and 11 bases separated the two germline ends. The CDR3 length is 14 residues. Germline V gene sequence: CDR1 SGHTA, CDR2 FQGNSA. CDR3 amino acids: CASSPLQGYNEQFF. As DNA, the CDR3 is TGTGCCAGCAGCCCTCTACAGGGCTACAATGAGCAGTTCTTC.

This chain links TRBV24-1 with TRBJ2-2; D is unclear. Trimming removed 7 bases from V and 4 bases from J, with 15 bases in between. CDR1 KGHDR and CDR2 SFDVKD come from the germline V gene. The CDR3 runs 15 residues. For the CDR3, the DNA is TGTGCCACCAGGCCCTCAAAGCTAGGCACCGGGGAGCTGTTTTTT. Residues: CATRPSKLGTGELFF.

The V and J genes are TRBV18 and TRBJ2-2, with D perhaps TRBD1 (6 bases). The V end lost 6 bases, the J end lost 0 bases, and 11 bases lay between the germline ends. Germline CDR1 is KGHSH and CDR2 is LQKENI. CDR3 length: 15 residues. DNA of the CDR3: TGTGCCAGCTCGCCGGACAGACCGAACACCGGGGAGCTGTTTTTT. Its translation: CASSPDRPNTGELFF.

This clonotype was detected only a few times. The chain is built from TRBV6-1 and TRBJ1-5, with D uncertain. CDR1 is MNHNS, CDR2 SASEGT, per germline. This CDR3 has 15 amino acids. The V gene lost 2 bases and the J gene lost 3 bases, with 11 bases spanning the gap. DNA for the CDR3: TGTGCCAGCAGTGAAAATAGTCTTAACAATCAGCCCCAGCATTTT. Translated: CASSENSLNNQPQHF.

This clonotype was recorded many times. CDR3 nucleotide sequence: TGTGCCAGCAGCTTAGATGTTTGGGGCCTGTACGAGCAGTACTTC. As protein: CASSLDVWGLYEQYF. J is TRBJ2-7 and V is TRBV7-2; tentative D call: TRBD1 (5 bases). CDR3 length: 15 residues. Germline V gene data show CDR1 as SGHTA and CDR2 as FQGNSA. V shed 1 base and J shed 4 bases, with 14 bases lying between them.